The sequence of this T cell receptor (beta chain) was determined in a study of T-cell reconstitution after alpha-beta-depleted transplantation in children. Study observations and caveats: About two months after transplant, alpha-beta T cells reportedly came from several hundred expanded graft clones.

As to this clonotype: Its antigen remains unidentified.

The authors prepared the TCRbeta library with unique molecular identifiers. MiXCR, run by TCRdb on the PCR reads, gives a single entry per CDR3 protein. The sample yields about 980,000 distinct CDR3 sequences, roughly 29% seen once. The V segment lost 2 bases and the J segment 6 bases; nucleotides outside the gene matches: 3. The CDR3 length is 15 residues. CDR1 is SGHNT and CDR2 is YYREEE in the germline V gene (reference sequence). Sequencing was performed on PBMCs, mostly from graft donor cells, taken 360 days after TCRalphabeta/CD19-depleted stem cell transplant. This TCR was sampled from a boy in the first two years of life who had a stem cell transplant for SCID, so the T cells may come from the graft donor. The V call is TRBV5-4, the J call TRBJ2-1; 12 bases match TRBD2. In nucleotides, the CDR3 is TGTGCCAGCAGCTTCCGGACTAGCGGGACCAATGAGCAGTTCTTC. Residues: CASSFRTSGTNEQFF.